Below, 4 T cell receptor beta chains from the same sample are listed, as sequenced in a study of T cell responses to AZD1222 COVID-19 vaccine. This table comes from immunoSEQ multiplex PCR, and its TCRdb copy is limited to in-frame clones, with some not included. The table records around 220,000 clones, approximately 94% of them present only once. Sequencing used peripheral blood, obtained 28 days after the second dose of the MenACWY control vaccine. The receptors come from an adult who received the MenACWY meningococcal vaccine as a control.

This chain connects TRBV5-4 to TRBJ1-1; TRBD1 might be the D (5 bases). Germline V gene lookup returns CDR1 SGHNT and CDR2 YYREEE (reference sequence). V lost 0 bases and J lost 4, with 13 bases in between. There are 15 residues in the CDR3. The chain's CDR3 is CASSLAIGAGTEAFF. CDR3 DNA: TGTGCCAGCAGCTTGGCCATCGGGGCTGGCACTGAAGCTTTCTTT.

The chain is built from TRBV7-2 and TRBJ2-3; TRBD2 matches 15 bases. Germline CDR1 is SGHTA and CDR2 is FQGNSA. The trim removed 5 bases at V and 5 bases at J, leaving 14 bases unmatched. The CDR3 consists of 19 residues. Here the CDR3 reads CASSPSGTSGGWFLDTQYF. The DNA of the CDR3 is TGTGCCAGCAGCCCCTCCGGGACTAGCGGGGGGTGGTTTTTAGATACGCAGTATTTT.

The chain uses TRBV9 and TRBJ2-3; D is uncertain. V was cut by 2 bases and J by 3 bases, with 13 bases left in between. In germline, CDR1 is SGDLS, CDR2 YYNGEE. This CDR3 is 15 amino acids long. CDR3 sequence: CASSVFAGETDTQYF. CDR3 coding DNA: TGTGCCAGCAGCGTGTTCGCTGGAGAGACAGATACGCAGTATTTT. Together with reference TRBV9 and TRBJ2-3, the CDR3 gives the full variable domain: DSGVTQTPKHLITATGQRVTLRCSPRSGDLSVYWYQQSLDQGLQFLIQYYNGEERAKGNILERFSAQQFPDLHSELNLSSLELGDSALYFCASSVFAGETDTQYFGPGTRLTVL.

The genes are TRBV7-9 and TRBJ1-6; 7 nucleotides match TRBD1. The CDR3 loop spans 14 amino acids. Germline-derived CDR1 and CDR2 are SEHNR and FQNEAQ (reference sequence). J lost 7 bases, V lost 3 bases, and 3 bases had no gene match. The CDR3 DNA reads TGTGCCAGCAGCTTGACAGGGAACAATTCACCCCTCCACTTT. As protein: CASSLTGNNSPLHF.